This T cell receptor beta chain is drawn from a study of graft-versus-host responses after intestinal transplantation. Study conclusions and caveats: Graft-donor T cell macrochimerism in patients accompanied high graft-versus-host to host-versus-graft clonal ratios in allografts.

This CDR3 is 15 amino acids long. Germline V gene data show CDR1 as SGHRS and CDR2 as YFSETQ. V was clipped by 2 bases and J by 7 bases, with 15 bases between them. Profiling relied on immunoSEQ multiplex PCR, and the TCRdb table lists in-frame clones only, not all of them. The sample includes about 90,000 clones, roughly 93% of them seen just once. Comment on this clone: Its antigen is undetermined.

This rearrangement joins TRBV5-1 to TRBJ1-4; D remains ambiguous. The TCR originated in a human donor who received an intestinal transplant. The specimen was unstimulated CD8+ T cells sorted from spleen or lymph node cells, collected before intestinal transplant. The CDR3, as DNA: TGCGCCAGCAGCTTTGGTGCGGGCGAGGGTGAAAAACTGTTTTTT. Protein: CASSFGAGEGEKLFF.